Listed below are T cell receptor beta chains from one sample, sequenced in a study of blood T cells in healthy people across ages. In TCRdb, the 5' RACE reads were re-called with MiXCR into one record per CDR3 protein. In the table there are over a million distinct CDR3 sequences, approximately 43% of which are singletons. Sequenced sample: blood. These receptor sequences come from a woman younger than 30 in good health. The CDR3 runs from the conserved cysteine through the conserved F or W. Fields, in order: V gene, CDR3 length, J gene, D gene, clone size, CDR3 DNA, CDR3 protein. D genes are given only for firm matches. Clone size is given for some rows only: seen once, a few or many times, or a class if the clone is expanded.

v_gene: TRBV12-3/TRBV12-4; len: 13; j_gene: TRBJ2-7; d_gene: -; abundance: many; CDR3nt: TGTGCCAGCAGTTTAGCTGGGTTAGACGAGCAGTACTTC; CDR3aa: CASSLAGLDEQYF
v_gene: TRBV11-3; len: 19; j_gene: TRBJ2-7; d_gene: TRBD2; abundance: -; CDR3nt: TGTGCCGGCAGCTTAGTGGTCGGTAGCGGGAGAACGCTCTCCTACGAGCAGTACTTC; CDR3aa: CAGSLVVGSGRTLSYEQYF
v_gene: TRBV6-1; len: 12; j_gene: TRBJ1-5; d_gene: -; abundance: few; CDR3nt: TGTGCCAGCACCTTGATCAATCAGCCCCAGCATTTT; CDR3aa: CASTLINQPQHF
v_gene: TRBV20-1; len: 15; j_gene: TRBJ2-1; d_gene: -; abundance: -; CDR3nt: TGCAGTGCTAGAGATATACTCGCGGGGTACAATGAGCAGTTCTTC; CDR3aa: CSARDILAGYNEQFF
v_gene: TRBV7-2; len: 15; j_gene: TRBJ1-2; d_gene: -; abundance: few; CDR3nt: TGTGCCAGCAGCTTAGCCGTGGGTTCTCAGCCTGGCTACACCTTC; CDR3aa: CASSLAVGSQPGYTF
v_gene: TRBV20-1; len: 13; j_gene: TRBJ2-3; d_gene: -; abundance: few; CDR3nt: TGCAGTGCTAGAGTAGTAGGGACAGATACGCAGTATTTT; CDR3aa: CSARVVGTDTQYF
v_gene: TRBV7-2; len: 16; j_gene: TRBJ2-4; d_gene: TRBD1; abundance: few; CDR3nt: TGTGCCAGCAGCTCCAGGGGGCAGGCTCAGGGAAACATTCAGTACTTC; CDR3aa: CASSSRGQAQGNIQYF
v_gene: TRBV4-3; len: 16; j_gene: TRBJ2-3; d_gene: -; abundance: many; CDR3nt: TGCGCCAGCAGCCAAGACCCCGGGACTAGCACAGATACGCAGTATTTT; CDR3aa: CASSQDPGTSTDTQYF
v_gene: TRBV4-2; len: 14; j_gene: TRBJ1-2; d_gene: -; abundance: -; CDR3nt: TGTGCCAGCAGCCGACCAGACAGGACCTATGGCTACACCTTC; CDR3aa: CASSRPDRTYGYTF
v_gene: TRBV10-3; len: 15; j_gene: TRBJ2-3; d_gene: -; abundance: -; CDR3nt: TGTGCCATCAGTGACAGAGGAGGGATCCCAGATACGCAGTATTTT; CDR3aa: CAISDRGGIPDTQYF